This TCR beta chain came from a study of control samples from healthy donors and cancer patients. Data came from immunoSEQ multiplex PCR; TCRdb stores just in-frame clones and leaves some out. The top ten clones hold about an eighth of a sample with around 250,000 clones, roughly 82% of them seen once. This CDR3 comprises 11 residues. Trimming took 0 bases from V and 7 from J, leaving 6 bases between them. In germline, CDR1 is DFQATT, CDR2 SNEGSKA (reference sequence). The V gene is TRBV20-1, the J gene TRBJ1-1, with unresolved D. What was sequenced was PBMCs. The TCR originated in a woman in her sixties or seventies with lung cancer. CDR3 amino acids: CSARDQVEAFF. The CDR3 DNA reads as TGCAGTGCTAGAGATCAGGTTGAAGCTTTCTTT.